This TCR beta chain originates from a study of shared clonotypes between healthy human individuals. The study drew all its donors from Caucasian adults living in Nashville, Tennessee. A split of CD4+ cells into CD45RA+ naive and CD45RA-negative memory subsets was performed. Study-level results: Naive CD4 clonotypes overlapped across a few donors at around 5%. Naive subsets usually exceeded memory subsets in estimated richness.

A remark on this clone: Its target is unknown.

Assay: immunoSEQ multiplex PCR; the TCRdb copy retains only in-frame clones and omits some. The repertoire holds 2.5 million or so clones, over 85% seen once, with roughly 0.15% in the top ten. Trimming stripped 0 bases from V and 3 bases from J, with 12 bases between. CDR3 length equals 16 residues. Germline CDR1 reads SGDLS; CDR2 reads YYNGEE. Sequencing was done on a sample of naive CD4+ T cells sorted from blood. Subset: CD45RA+ positively selected. The TCR was taken from a man aged 18-30 years in good health. The chain recombines TRBV9 with TRBJ2-2, with D possibly matching TRBD2 (5 bases). This CDR3 is CASSVVPGWDTGELFF. The CDR3 nucleotides are TGTGCCAGCAGCGTAGTTCCGGGATGGGACACCGGGGAGCTGTTTTTT.